The 11 T cell receptor beta chains reported below all come from one sample, sequenced in a study of blood T cell repertoires in COVID-19. TCRdb keeps only in-frame clones here, not all; method: immunoSEQ multiplex PCR. Of just under 350,000 clones detected, 80% to 90% appear once; the ten largest clones hold roughly 6%. The sequenced sample consisted of peripheral blood. Receptor source: a woman aged 45-65 years with COVID-19, enrolled during active disease.

The CDR3 is CASSLGADYGYTF. The CDR3, as DNA: TGTGCCAGCAGCTTAGGGGCGGACTATGGCTACACCTTC. The chain employs TRBV5-6 and TRBJ1-2; TRBD1 might be the D (5 bases). The CDR3 consists of 13 residues. Germline V gene data show CDR1 as SGHDT and CDR2 as YYEEEE. V lost 2 bases to trimming and J lost 3 bases, with 8 bases between them.

The gene calls are TRBV11-2 and TRBJ2-1; 10 bases are shared with TRBD2. CDR3 length equals 14 residues. The V gene's germline CDR1 is SGHAT and CDR2 FQNNGV. V trimming: 3 bases; J trimming: 7 bases; junction bases outside the gene matches: 3. Written as DNA, the CDR3 is TGTGCCAGCAGCTTTTCGACTAGCGGGAATGAGCAGTTCTTC. Translated: CASSFSTSGNEQFF.

J is TRBJ2-1 and V is TRBV5-4; possible D gene TRBD2, 6 bases. The germline V gene has CDR1 SGHNT and CDR2 YYREEE (reference sequence). The ends were cut back, 1 base at V and 6 bases at J, with 20 bases in the middle. CDR3 length: 17 amino acids. The CDR3 loop reads CASSLNPWQGGGNEQFF. The CDR3 DNA sequence: TGTGCCAGCAGCTTGAATCCCTGGCAGGGAGGTGGCAATGAGCAGTTCTTC.

The chain recombines TRBV27 with TRBJ2-7, with TRBD1 matching over 11 bases. The CDR3 consists of 14 residues. Trimming removed 6 bases from V and 6 bases from J; junction bases left unmatched: 7. CDR1 and CDR2 (germline): MNHEY, SMNVEV (reference sequence). CDR3 bases: TGTGCCAGCAGCCAAGGGACAGGGGGTAGCGAGCAGTACTTC. It is translated as CASSQGTGGSEQYF.

A few counts support this clone. The J gene is TRBJ1-1, the V gene TRBV4-1; TRBD1 aligns across 8 bases. Germline loops: CDR1 MGHRA, CDR2 YSYEKL. V lost 3 bases, J lost 5 bases, and 8 bases stayed unmatched. The length of the CDR3 is 15 residues. The CDR3 coding sequence is TGCGCCAGCAGCCAGGCGGACAGGGCGGGGACTGAAGCTTTCTTT. Encoded protein: CASSQADRAGTEAFF.

This chain links TRBV27 with TRBJ1-5, with D uncertain. CDR3 length equals 15 residues. Germline V gene data show CDR1 as MNHEY and CDR2 as SMNVEV (reference sequence). Trimming cost V 3 bases and J 0 bases, with 9 bases left between them. CDR3 nucleotides: TGTGCCAGCAGTTTTATACACAATAGCAATCAGCCCCAGCATTTT. The encoded protein is CASSFIHNSNQPQHF.

This sequence joins TRBV11-3 and TRBJ2-1, with D uncertain. The CDR3 has 14 residues. V lost 3 bases and J 0 bases, leaving 6 bases between the germline ends. The germline CDR1 and CDR2 sequences are SGHNT and YENEEA. CDR3 DNA sequence: TGTGCCAGCAGCTTTTCGAGCTCCTACAATGAGCAGTTCTTC. Translated, it gives CASSFSSSYNEQFF.

The chain joins TRBV5-1 to TRBJ2-1; the match to TRBD2 covers 11 bases. This CDR3 spans 16 amino acids. The trim removed 0 bases at V and 5 bases at J, leaving 4 bases unmatched. In germline, CDR1 is SGHRS, CDR2 YFSETQ. For the CDR3, the DNA is TGCGCCAGCAGCTTGGTAGCGGGAGGGCCCCACAATGAGCAGTTCTTC. The encoded protein is CASSLVAGGPHNEQFF.

This chain links TRBV5-6 with TRBJ2-2; possible D gene TRBD1, 5 bases. The CDR3 runs 14 residues. Germline V CDR1 and CDR2: SGHDT, YYEEEE. V was pared by 0 bases and J by 8 bases, with 11 bases between. The CDR3 sequence: CASSLGQPLGELFF. The CDR3 DNA follows: TGTGCCAGCAGCTTGGGACAGCCTTTGGGGGAGCTGTTTTTT.

This clone was counted between two and nine times. In DNA, the CDR3 is TGTGCCACCTCACGAGTAGCGGCTAGCTCCTACGAGCAGTACTTC. Its translation is CATSRVAASSYEQYF. The rearrangement joins TRBV19 to TRBJ2-7; a possible D gene is TRBD2 (6 bases). The CDR3 is 15 amino acids. Trimming removed 10 bases from V and 0 bases from J, with 19 bases in between. CDR1 is LNHDA and CDR2 is SQIVND in the germline V gene (reference sequence). Full variable domain (rest looked up from reference TRBV19 and TRBJ2-7): DGGITQSPKYLFRKEGQNVTLSCEQNLNHDAMYWYRQDPGQGLRLIYYSQIVNDFQKGDIAEGYSVSREKKESFPLTVTSAQKNPTAFYLCATSRVAASSYEQYFGPGTRLTVT.

This rearrangement joins TRBV19 to TRBJ1-4; 7 bases line up with TRBD1. CDR1 is LNHDA and CDR2 is SQIVND in the germline V gene (reference sequence). Losses at the gene ends were 10 bases for V and 7 bases for J; bases not matched to a gene: 9. CDR3 length equals 13 residues. The CDR3 coding sequence is TGTGCCATGCAACAGGGGCCGGGTGAAAAACTGTTTTTT. It is translated as CAMQQGPGEKLFF.